Following are 16 T cell receptor beta chains from one sample sequenced in a study of fetal regulatory T cell absence and autoimmunity. The assay was immunoSEQ multiplex PCR, and TCRdb's table has in-frame clones only and misses some. The repertoire holds around 100,000 clones, 60% to 80% seen once, with 2% in the top ten. Sequenced material: pancreas tissue. Receptors originate from a male donor with IPEX syndrome.

The J gene is TRBJ2-3, the V gene TRBV10-3; 11 bases are a match to TRBD2. This CDR3 spans 18 amino acids. Germline CDR1 ENHRY, CDR2 SYGVKD. The V gene end was trimmed by 5 bases and the J gene end by 2 bases; junction bases not matched to a gene: 12. As DNA, the CDR3 is TGTGCCATCAGTCAATCTCTAAGACTAGCGGGGCACACAGATACGCAGTATTTT. As protein: CAISQSLRLAGHTDTQYF.

This sequence joins TRBV4-1 and TRBJ2-1, with 8 bases lining up with TRBD2. Germline lookup yields CDR1 MGHRA and CDR2 YSYEKL. V gave up 1 base and J gave up 4 bases; unmatched junction bases: 6. The CDR3 totals 16 residues. CDR3 loop: CASSQVGGRFYNEQFF. In DNA form, the CDR3 reads TGCGCCAGCAGCCAAGTTGGCGGGAGGTTTTACAATGAGCAGTTCTTC.

This chain connects TRBV29-1 to TRBJ1-1; D remains ambiguous. Trimming took 0 bases from V and 6 from J, leaving 5 bases between them. Germline V gene data show CDR1 as SQVTM and CDR2 as ANQGSEA. The CDR3 consists of 11 residues. The CDR3 sequence is CSVEDWPEAFF. The CDR3 nucleotides are TGCAGCGTTGAAGATTGGCCTGAAGCTTTCTTT.

V and J are TRBV30 and TRBJ2-5; no definite D call. With the DNA end fitting TRBJ2-7 better, the J assignment may be wrong. Germline V gene data show CDR1 as GTSNPN and CDR2 as SVGIG (reference sequence). CDR3 length: 18 amino acids. The CDR3 is CAWSVVRSFPRGSYEQYF. The CDR3 bases are TGTGCCTGGAGTGTAGTCAGGTCCTTCCCCAGAGGCTCCTACGAGCAGTACTTC.

In its sample, this clone was seen once. V gene TRBV5-4 combines with J gene TRBJ2-2, with 12 bases identical to TRBD2. Germline V CDR1 and CDR2: SGHNT, YYREEE (reference sequence). With V trimmed by 2 bases and J by 7 bases, 6 bases remained unmatched. The CDR3 spans 16 residues. The CDR3 region has the DNA TGTGCCAGCAGCTTCGCGACTAGCGGGAGAGACGGGGAGCTGTTTTTT. Its translation: CASSFATSGRDGELFF.

As for this clone: This sample includes further DNA sequences coding for the same CDR3. The J gene is TRBJ2-1, the V gene TRBV5-1; 11 nucleotides match TRBD2. CDR3 size: 15 residues. The trim removed 2 bases at V and 4 bases at J, leaving 2 bases unmatched. The germline CDR1 and CDR2 sequences are SGHRS and YFSETQ. The CDR3 loop reads CASSLTSGSYNEQFF. The CDR3 nucleotides are TGCGCCAGCAGCTTAACTAGCGGGAGTTACAATGAGCAGTTCTTC.

The rearrangement uses TRBV18 and TRBJ2-5; D might be TRBD1 or TRBD2, each matching 5 bases. Germline loops: CDR1 KGHSH, CDR2 LQKENI. This CDR3 has 15 amino acids. Trimming took off 0 bases at V and 5 bases at J, with 13 bases between the two ends. In nucleotides, the CDR3 is TGTGCCAGCTCACCACCGAACATTGAGGGGGAGACCCAGTACTTC. It is translated as CASSPPNIEGETQYF.

The rearrangement joins TRBV6-5 to TRBJ2-5; no clear D. The CDR3 is 16 residues long. V gave up 0 bases and J gave up 0 bases, with 11 bases separating them. The germline gives CDR1 MNHEY, CDR2 SVGAGI. This CDR3 is CASSYSSFEYQETQYF. CDR3 DNA sequence: TGTGCCAGCAGTTACTCGAGTTTCGAGTACCAAGAGACCCAGTACTTC.

Written as DNA, the CDR3 is TGTGCCAGCAGCTTAGCGCGACACACCGGGGAGCTGTTTTTT. Its protein product is CASSLARHTGELFF. J is TRBJ2-2 and V is TRBV7-9; D is ambiguous. The germline V gene has CDR1 SEHNR and CDR2 FQNEAQ (reference sequence). The ends were cut back, 0 bases at V and 3 bases at J, with 5 bases in the middle. This CDR3 comprises 14 residues.

The V call is TRBV5-1, the J call TRBJ1-2, with D unresolved. The CDR3 is 13 residues long. V was cut by 0 bases and J by 2 bases, with 5 bases left in between. CDR1 is SGHRS, CDR2 YFSETQ, per germline. The CDR3 spells CASSLGKNYGYTF. The CDR3 DNA reads TGCGCCAGCAGCTTGGGCAAGAACTATGGCTACACCTTC. The full variable domain, completed using reference TRBV5-1 and TRBJ1-2, is KAGVTQTPRYLIKTRGQQVTLSCSPISGHRSVSWYQQTPGQGLQFLFEYFSETQRNKGNFPGRFSGRQFSNSRSEMNVSTLELGDSALYLCASSLGKNYGYTFGSGTRLTVV.

The count of this clone is one. Here the CDR3 reads CASSFGLAGNYNEQFF. The CDR3 DNA sequence: TGTGCCAGCAGCTTTGGACTAGCGGGAAACTACAATGAGCAGTTCTTC. The V gene is TRBV11-2, the J gene TRBJ2-1; 12 bases match TRBD2. Germline assignment: CDR1 SGHAT and CDR2 FQNNGV. CDR3 size: 16 residues. Unmatched junction bases numbered 3, after V lost 3 bases and J lost 3 bases.

The chain uses TRBV11-2 and TRBJ2-7; no firm D call. Trimming cost V 5 bases and J 3 bases, with 14 bases left between them. The CDR3 is 14 amino acids. CDR1 and CDR2 (germline): SGHAT, FQNNGV. The CDR3 nucleotides read TGTGCCAGCAGCCGCCGGTCAACCCGCTACGAGCAGTACTTC. This gives the protein CASSRRSTRYEQYF.

This rearrangement joins TRBV6-1 to TRBJ2-1, with a tentative D call TRBD2 (6 bases). Per the germline V gene, CDR1 is MNHNS and CDR2 is SASEGT. The CDR3 extends over 15 amino acids. The V end lost 3 bases, the J end lost 7 bases, and 16 bases lay between the germline ends. The CDR3 nucleotides read TGTGCCAGCAGTGATAATGGAGGAGGGTCTAATGAGCAGTTCTTC. It codes for CASSDNGGGSNEQFF.

The DNA of the CDR3 is TGTGCCAGCAGTGAATTGACTAGCACCGGGGAGCTGTTTTTT. It specifies CASSELTSTGELFF. The V gene is TRBV25-1, the J gene TRBJ2-2; D may be TRBD2 (6 bases). Between the trimmed V and J ends, which lost 1 base and 4 bases, there was a span of 7 bases. The CDR3 sequence is 14 residues long. CDR1 is MGHDK, CDR2 SYGVNS, per germline.

The J gene is TRBJ1-1, the V gene TRBV18; D may be TRBD1 (6 bases). Trimming pared 3 bases from V and 0 bases from J, leaving 11 bases between. The CDR3 is 15 residues long. Germline CDR1 and CDR2: KGHSH and LQKENI. The CDR3 is CASSPRTVLNTEAFF. The CDR3 DNA sequence: TGTGCCAGCTCACCTCGGACAGTCTTGAACACTGAAGCTTTCTTT.

The gene calls are TRBV19 and TRBJ2-3, with TRBD2 matching 7 bases. The J segment lost 0 bases and the V segment lost 4 bases, leaving 19 bases of the junction unmatched. The CDR3 extends over 20 amino acids. Germline CDR1 and CDR2: LNHDA and SQIVND (reference sequence). The CDR3 is CASSNRGTNRLLPSTDTQYF. DNA of the CDR3: TGTGCCAGTAGTAATCGGGGGACTAACCGGCTCCTACCTAGCACAGATACGCAGTATTTT. Full variable domain (rest looked up from reference TRBV19 and TRBJ2-3): DGGITQSPKYLFRKEGQNVTLSCEQNLNHDAMYWYRQDPGQGLRLIYYSQIVNDFQKGDIAEGYSVSREKKESFPLTVTSAQKNPTAFYLCASSNRGTNRLLPSTDTQYFGPGTRLTVL.